Listed below are T cell receptor beta chains from one sample, sequenced in a study of T cells after posttransplantation cyclophosphamide. Method: immunoSEQ multiplex PCR; TCRdb's copy keeps in-frame clones and lacks some. The sample holds tens of thousands of clones; under 85% are singletons and the top ten take approximately 0.65%. Sequenced sample: memory CD4+ T cells sorted from PBMCs. The receptors come from a woman aged 60-75 years in good health, CMV-negative, and a related stem cell transplant donor. The CDR3 runs from the conserved cysteine through the conserved F or W. Fields, in order: CDR3 DNA, CDR3 protein, clone size, J gene, V gene, D gene. The D gene is left open where the match is weak. The size of a clone is reported for some rows only, either as once, few or many, or as a class for expanded clones.

TGCGCCAGCCGCAGTCAGGCCTCTGGAAACACCATATATTTT CASRSQASGNTIYF - TRBJ1-3 TRBV5-1 -
TGTGCCAGTCTTCGGGACAGGATTTCACCCGGGGCTTTCTTT CASLRDRISPGAFF - TRBJ1-1 TRBV28 TRBD1
TGTGCCAGCACCCGGACAGGGAACACCGGGGAGCTGTTTTTT CASTRTGNTGELFF few TRBJ2-2 TRBV6-4 TRBD1
TGTGCCAGTAGTATAAGAGGGGGGGGAGGTTTTCAGCCCCAGCATTTT CASSIRGGGGFQPQHF few TRBJ1-5 TRBV19 -
TGTGCCAGCAGTGACTCGGGCAGGGGGAGAGCTTTCTTT CASSDSGRGRAFF - TRBJ1-1 TRBV6-4 TRBD1
TGTGCCAGCAGCCCGACTAGCGGGAGGACCGGGGAGCTGTTTTTT CASSPTSGRTGELFF - TRBJ2-2 TRBV7-2 TRBD2
TGTGCCAGTACCTCGACGAGGGGGCAGTTCGGAAACACCATATATTTT CASTSTRGQFGNTIYF - TRBJ1-3 TRBV19 TRBD1
TGCGCCAGCAGCGTTGGGACAGAGAATTCCCCCCTCCACTTT CASSVGTENSPLHF - TRBJ1-6 TRBV10-1 TRBD1
TGTGCCAGTAGTATAGATAGGACAGGGGCAGATACGCAGTATTTT CASSIDRTGADTQYF - TRBJ2-3 TRBV19 TRBD1
TGTGCCAGCAGCCGACCCGGGACAGGGAGCGGCTACACCTTC CASSRPGTGSGYTF - TRBJ1-2 TRBV11-2 TRBD1
TGCGCCAGCAGCCAAGATAGGCAGGGGGGAACTGAAGCTTTCTTT CASSQDRQGGTEAFF - TRBJ1-1 TRBV4-3 TRBD1
TGTGCCAGCAGCTTAAATCAGGGGTCGGGCACTGAAGCTTCCTTT CASSLNQGSGTEASF - TRBJ1-1 TRBV7-3 -
TGTGCCAGCAGCCGTATTACAGACACTGAAGCTTTCTTT CASSRITDTEAFF few TRBJ1-1 TRBV7-2 -
TGTGCCAGCAGTTACTCTGGACAGGGGACAGGGGGCTACACCTTC CASSYSGQGTGGYTF - TRBJ1-2 TRBV6-6 TRBD1
TGTGCCAGCAGCTTAATAGAGGAAAAACTGTTTTTT CASSLIEEKLFF - TRBJ1-4 TRBV7-9 -
TGTGCCAGTCATAGCTCCTACAATGAGCAGTTCTTC CASHSSYNEQFF - TRBJ2-1 TRBV28 -
TGTGCCAGCAGCCAAACCTTCGGGAACGGAAACACCATATATTTT CASSQTFGNGNTIYF - TRBJ1-3 TRBV6-5 -
TGTGCCAGCAGCTTAGGACAAGCCTACAATGAGCAGTTCTTC CASSLGQAYNEQFF - TRBJ2-1 TRBV7-2 -
TGTGCCAGCAGTTACCGGGGAACCGGGGAGCTGTTTTTT CASSYRGTGELFF - TRBJ2-2 TRBV6-6 -
TGTGCCAGTAGTAGGACTAGCGGCTACGAGCAGTACTTC CASSRTSGYEQYF few TRBJ2-7 TRBV19 TRBD2
TGCAGCGTCAAAACAGGGGAAGAGACCCAGTACTTC CSVKTGEETQYF once TRBJ2-5 TRBV29-1 TRBD1
TGTGCCAGCAGCTTAGAGACGGGAGAGCAGTACTTC CASSLETGEQYF - TRBJ2-7 TRBV11-1 -
TGTGCCAGCAGCTTAAAGACGGGAAATCAGCCCCAGCATTTT CASSLKTGNQPQHF - TRBJ1-5 TRBV7-8 -
TGTGCCAGCAGCCCTAGGTGGCAGGGAGAGACCCAGTACTTC CASSPRWQGETQYF once TRBJ2-5 TRBV7-2 -
TGTGCCAGTACACGGGGGTATTCACCCCTCCACTTT CASTRGYSPLHF few TRBJ1-6 TRBV7-9 -
TGCGCCAGCAGCCCCACACATATGACGGGCGGGGAGACCCAGTACTTC CASSPTHMTGGETQYF - TRBJ2-5 TRBV5-1 -
TGTGCCAGCAGTTTGAGGCTAGCGTATAGCTCCTACAATGAGCAGTTCTTC CASSLRLAYSSYNEQFF few TRBJ2-1 TRBV27 -
TGTGCCAGCAGTTTATGGTACAGCCCTCGGGAGACCCAGTACTTC CASSLWYSPRETQYF - TRBJ2-5 TRBV27 -
TGTGCCAGCATTCGAGCGGGAGCTGCTGATAATGAGCAGTTCTTC CASIRAGAADNEQFF - TRBJ2-1 TRBV6-5 TRBD2
TGTGCCAGCAGGTATGGGAAGGGGGCCGGGGAGCAGTACTTC CASRYGKGAGEQYF - TRBJ2-7 TRBV5-4 TRBD1
TGTGCCAGCAGCCAACCCAGGGGGGAGCAGTACTTC CASSQPRGEQYF - TRBJ2-7 TRBV11-2 TRBD1
TGTGCCAGCAGCGTCGGGAACTCTGGAAACACCATATATTTT CASSVGNSGNTIYF - TRBJ1-3 TRBV9 -
TGTGCCACCTCCCGGGAGGGCCAGGGCAATGAGCAGTTCTTC CATSREGQGNEQFF - TRBJ2-1 TRBV2 TRBD2
TGTGCCAGCAGTGAATATCCTACCAAAAACATTCAGTACTTC CASSEYPTKNIQYF - TRBJ2-4 TRBV6-1 -
TGTGCCAGCAGCTTAGAGGGGAGTGGCACCCAGTACTTC CASSLEGSGTQYF few TRBJ2-5 TRBV11-3 -
TGTGCCAGCAGCACAGGGACAGAAATTGAGCAGTTCTTC CASSTGTEIEQFF once TRBJ2-1 TRBV7-9 TRBD1
TGTGCCAGCCAAAGTCGGCTAGCGGGAGGCGACGAGCAGTACTTC CASQSRLAGGDEQYF - TRBJ2-7 TRBV6-6 TRBD2
TGTGCCAGCAGGGCGACAGGGGTCGAGAGCGGCACTGAAGCTTTCTTT CASRATGVESGTEAFF - TRBJ1-1 TRBV27 TRBD1
TGTGCCAGCAGTAACAGGGAGAACACTGAAGCTTTCTTT CASSNRENTEAFF few TRBJ1-1 TRBV2 -
TGTGCCAGCAGTCCGGACAGGCACGATGGCTACACCTTC CASSPDRHDGYTF - TRBJ1-2 TRBV2 TRBD1
TGTGCCAGCAGCTTTAACCACGGCCAAGAGACCCAGTACTTC CASSFNHGQETQYF - TRBJ2-5 TRBV7-7 -
TGTGCCAGCAGTGATTGGACTAGTAGCCACGAGCAGTACTTC CASSDWTSSHEQYF - TRBJ2-7 TRBV2 TRBD2
TGTGCCACCCACCCTCAGTTGGACAGGACCTATGGCTACACCTTC CATHPQLDRTYGYTF - TRBJ1-2 TRBV2 TRBD1
TGTGCCTGGAGTGTACTTCGGACAGGGGGCTATGGCTACACCTTC CAWSVLRTGGYGYTF few TRBJ1-2 TRBV30 TRBD1
TGTGCCAGCAGTATGCTGACAGTAACCTACGAGCAGTACTTC CASSMLTVTYEQYF - TRBJ2-7 TRBV28 -
TGTGCCAGCAGTGCCCAGGGATCATCGGAGACCCAGTACTTC CASSAQGSSETQYF - TRBJ2-5 TRBV2 -
TGTGCCTGGGGGGCCGGGACAGGGGGAGGTCAGCCCCAGCATTTT CAWGAGTGGGQPQHF - TRBJ1-5 TRBV30 TRBD1
TGCAGCGTTTCCCAGGGAACTGAAGCTTTCTTT CSVSQGTEAFF - TRBJ1-1 TRBV29-1 -
TGTGCCAGCTCACCCTCTGAGCGGGAGGGCCGCCACTTC CASSPSEREGRHF - TRBJ2-7 TRBV18 TRBD2
TGTGCCAGCAGTCTTACAGGGAAGGTGCAAGAGACCCAGTACTTC CASSLTGKVQETQYF - TRBJ2-5 TRBV6-5 -